The 31 T cell receptor beta chains below come from one sample, sequenced in a study of blood T cell repertoires in COVID-19. Produced via immunoSEQ multiplex PCR; TCRdb's table is partial and in-frame only. The sample records 400,000 to 500,000 clones, about 88% being singletons. Sequenced input: PBMCs or T cells enriched from blood (not recorded which). The receptors shown here come from a woman aged 18 to 35 who had been exposed to COVID-19.

This chain links TRBV7-9 with TRBJ2-4, with D perhaps matching TRBD1 (6 bases). Germline CDR1 SEHNR, CDR2 FQNEAQ (reference sequence). V was cut by 4 bases and J by 7 bases, with 17 bases left in between. This CDR3 comprises 15 residues. CDR3 bases: TGTGCCAGCAGCTCCTTTAAAGGCAGGGGTAACATTCAGTACTTC. As protein: CASSSFKGRGNIQYF.

The chain carries TRBV2 and TRBJ2-3; no firm D call. Germline CDR1 reads SNHLY; CDR2 reads FYNNEI. V was pared by 0 bases and J by 6 bases, with 16 bases between. There are 16 residues in the CDR3. The CDR3 loop reads CASSEALLDPSDTQYF. CDR3 nucleotides: TGTGCCAGCAGTGAAGCGCTGCTAGATCCCTCGGATACGCAGTATTTT.

This clone was seen only a few times. The chain recombines TRBV5-6 with TRBJ1-2; TRBD1 matches 9 bases. This CDR3 spans 14 amino acids. Germline V gives CDR1 SGHDT, CDR2 YYEEEE. V was pared by 4 bases and J by 12 bases, with 13 bases of the junction left unmatched. This chain's CDR3 is CASSHYGTGFLHTF. The DNA of the CDR3 is TGTGCCAGCAGCCATTACGGGACAGGGTTTTTGCACACCTTC.

The chain joins TRBV20-1 to TRBJ2-1, with D unclear. Germline CDR1 and CDR2: DFQATT and SNEGSKA (reference sequence). This CDR3 contains 11 residues. The CDR3 DNA is TGCAGGGTAGCCCAGTACAATGAGCAGTTCTTC. Protein: CRVAQYNEQFF.

In its sample, this clone was seen once. This chain uses TRBV30 with TRBJ1-5; D is undetermined. CDR3 length: 16 residues. Germline V gives CDR1 GTSNPN, CDR2 SVGIG (reference sequence). The V and J ends lost 0 bases and 0 bases respectively, with 12 bases between them. Written as DNA, the CDR3 is TGTGCCTGGAGTGTACGGTCAGGCCTTAGCAATCAGCCCCAGCATTTT. Translated, it gives CAWSVRSGLSNQPQHF.

In nucleotides, the CDR3 is TGTGCCAGCAGTTTATCACTAGCGGGGGGAGATACGCAGTATTTT. Its translation: CASSLSLAGGDTQYF. V and J are TRBV28 and TRBJ2-3; the match to TRBD2 covers 12 bases. The CDR3 loop spans 15 amino acids. Looked up from germline, CDR1 is MDHEN and CDR2 is SYDVKM. V was pared by 1 base and J by 5 bases, with 1 base of the junction left unmatched.

The chain combines TRBV18 with TRBJ2-7; 12 bases fit TRBD2. The CDR3 runs 14 residues. Germline V gene data show CDR1 as KGHSH and CDR2 as LQKENI. Unmatched junction bases numbered 1, after V lost 5 bases and J lost 2 bases. The CDR3 DNA follows: TGTGCCAGCTCAGGACTAGCGGGAACCTACGAGCAGTACTTC. It encodes CASSGLAGTYEQYF.

The rearrangement uses TRBV19 and TRBJ1-4, with D possibly matching TRBD1 (6 bases). Germline-derived CDR1 and CDR2 are LNHDA and SQIVND (reference sequence). The ends were cut back, 0 bases at V and 8 bases at J, with 13 bases in the middle. The CDR3 spans 15 residues. CDR3 sequence reads: CASSIDTGMSEKLFF. DNA of the CDR3: TGTGCCAGTAGTATAGATACAGGGATGAGCGAAAAACTGTTTTTT.

CDR3 amino acids: CASSTPGHLGYNEQFF. Written as DNA, the CDR3 is TGTGCCAGCTCTACCCCAGGGCATTTGGGCTACAATGAGCAGTTCTTC. The chain employs TRBV18 and TRBJ2-1; D is possibly TRBD1 (5 bases). Germline CDR1 reads KGHSH; CDR2 reads LQKENI. The CDR3 is made up of 16 amino acids. V shed 6 bases and J shed 3 bases, with 18 bases lying between them.

The chain recombines TRBV25-1 with TRBJ2-1; possibly TRBD1 for D (5 bases). With 5 bases removed from V and 3 bases from J, the gap between germline ends came to 8 bases. From germline, CDR1 is MGHDK and CDR2 SYGVNS. The CDR3 is 13 residues long. The CDR3 spells CASSLDSYNEQFF. For the CDR3, the DNA is TGTGCCAGCAGTCTCGACAGCTACAATGAGCAGTTCTTC.

The rearrangement joins TRBV28 to TRBJ1-6; TRBD1 matches 9 bases. Germline V CDR1 and CDR2: MDHEN, SYDVKM. The CDR3 loop spans 15 amino acids. Unmatched junction bases numbered 7, after V lost 6 bases and J lost 7 bases. In DNA, the CDR3 is TGTGCCAGCAGCCGGACCGGGACAGGGAATTCACCCCTCCACTTT. Protein: CASSRTGTGNSPLHF.

V usage is TRBV28 and J usage is TRBJ1-6, with D uncertain. This CDR3 spans 15 amino acids. Deletions cut 4 bases from V and 9 bases from J, with 16 bases between. Germline CDR1 MDHEN, CDR2 SYDVKM. CDR3 protein: CASSSGDNVGSPLHF. In nucleotides, the CDR3 is TGTGCCAGCAGTTCCGGTGACAACGTTGGTTCACCCCTCCACTTT. The variable domain in full, with the rest retrieved from reference TRBV28 and TRBJ1-6, is DVKVTQSSRYLVKRTGEKVFLECVQDMDHENMFWYRQDPGLGLRLIYFSYDVKMKEKGDIPEGYSVSREKKERFSLILESASTNQTSMYLCASSSGDNVGSPLHFGNGTRLTVT.

The chain is built from TRBV4-1 and TRBJ1-2; 7 bases match TRBD1. The CDR3 has 17 amino acids. J lost 8 bases, V lost 2 bases, and 17 bases had no gene match. The germline V gene has CDR1 MGHRA and CDR2 YSYEKL. This chain's CDR3 is CASSQFWGQPSAGGYTF. The CDR3 nucleotides are TGCGCCAGCAGCCAATTCTGGGGACAGCCCTCGGCGGGCGGCTACACCTTC.

The J gene is TRBJ2-6, the V gene TRBV7-6; TRBD1 agrees at 7 bases. The CDR3 covers 18 residues. Germline CDR1 is SGHVS and CDR2 is FNYEAQ. J was trimmed by 0 bases and V by 5 bases; bases with no gene match: 10. The CDR3 loop reads CASSQTTGPSSGANVLTF. The CDR3 DNA is TGTGCCAGCAGCCAGACGACAGGGCCCAGCTCTGGGGCCAACGTCCTGACTTTC.

The V and J genes are TRBV28 and TRBJ1-2; D is possibly TRBD1 (6 bases). Germline lookup yields CDR1 MDHEN and CDR2 SYDVKM. The CDR3 spans 12 residues. V was trimmed by 5 bases and J by 8 bases, leaving 12 bases between them. Written as DNA, the CDR3 is TGTGCCAGCAGTGTAAACAGGGACGGCTACACCTTC. Amino acids: CASSVNRDGYTF.

This rearrangement joins TRBV6-2 or TRBV6-3 to TRBJ1-1; D remains ambiguous. V was shortened by 2 bases and J by 5 bases, with 15 bases between the two germline ends. The CDR3 consists of 15 residues. The V gene's germline CDR1 is MNHEY and CDR2 SVGEGT. The CDR3 protein is CASSYSRGRGTEAFF. The CDR3 DNA follows: TGTGCCAGCAGTTACAGTCGGGGAAGAGGTACTGAAGCTTTCTTT.

The V call is TRBV9, the J call TRBJ2-1; 8 bases align to TRBD1. V lost 2 bases, J lost 0 bases, and 7 bases stayed unmatched. This CDR3 region has 17 residues. Germline lookup yields CDR1 SGDLS and CDR2 YYNGEE. CDR3 nucleotide sequence: TGTGCCAGCAGCGTGACCACACAGGGGGGCTCCTACAATGAGCAGTTCTTC. It encodes CASSVTTQGGSYNEQFF.

The chain employs TRBV7-9 and TRBJ1-2; maybe TRBD1 (5 bases). CDR1 and CDR2 (germline): SEHNR, FQNEAQ (reference sequence). Trimming took off 4 bases at V and 4 bases at J, with 13 bases between the two ends. The CDR3 is made up of 14 amino acids. In nucleotides, the CDR3 is TGTGCCAGCAGCTCTACCAGGGAGGCCTATGGCTACACCTTC. Translated, it gives CASSSTREAYGYTF.

This chain links TRBV6-4 with TRBJ2-7, with 9 bases that match TRBD2. CDR1 and CDR2 from the germline V gene are MRHNA and SNTAGT. The V segment lost 9 bases and the J segment 5 bases; nucleotides outside the gene matches: 8. This CDR3 comprises 13 residues. CDR3 loop: CARPCGRDHEQYF. The CDR3 DNA sequence: TGTGCCAGACCTTGCGGGAGGGACCACGAGCAGTACTTC.

On this clone itself: Other DNA variants within this sample encode the same CDR3. This chain joins TRBV7-2 and TRBJ2-7; D perhaps matches TRBD1 (6 bases). The CDR3 length is 13 residues. The germline V gene encodes CDR1 SGHTA and CDR2 FQGNSA. V lost 6 bases, J lost 4 bases, and 13 bases lay in between. Here the CDR3 DNA reads TGTGCCAGCAGTGCAGGGGACGGTTACGAGCAGTACTTC. Protein product: CASSAGDGYEQYF.

Only one count was recorded for this clone. A junction boundary mismatches the germline segment, possibly from a read error. V and J are TRBV10-3 and TRBJ1-2; 8 bases are a match to TRBD1. CDR1 ENHRY and CDR2 SYGVKD come from the germline V gene. The length of the CDR3 is 16 residues. The CDR3 nucleotides read TGTGCCATAAGTGAGCGGAACAGGGGGATGTACTATGGCTACACCTTC. It yields the protein CAISERNRGMYYGYTF.

A few counts support this clone. The same CDR3 also results from other DNA sequences found in this sample. The chain employs TRBV28 and TRBJ1-1; 8 bases line up with TRBD1. The CDR3 extends over 13 amino acids. The J segment lost 4 bases and the V segment lost 8 bases, leaving 6 bases of the junction unmatched. Germline V CDR1 and CDR2: MDHEN, SYDVKM. CDR3 loop: CASRLTGGTEAFF. DNA of the CDR3: TGTGCCAGCCGACTCACAGGGGGCACTGAAGCTTTCTTT.

J is TRBJ1-1 and V is TRBV6-5, with a possible D match to TRBD1 (6 bases). The CDR3 spans 16 residues. Germline CDR1 and CDR2: MNHEY and SVGAGI. Trimming left V 4 bases short and J 3 bases short, with 18 bases between. The CDR3 reads CASSSSRAQGYTEAFF. The DNA of the CDR3 is TGTGCCAGCAGTTCAAGCAGGGCTCAGGGGTACACTGAAGCTTTCTTT.

J is TRBJ2-7 and V is TRBV6-5; 12 positions agree with TRBD1. CDR1 and CDR2 (germline): MNHEY, SVGAGI. V shed 0 bases and J 5 bases; nucleotides not matched to a gene: 5. CDR3 length equals 16 residues. This chain's CDR3 is CASSYSGQGAINEQYF. The CDR3 nucleotides are TGTGCCAGCAGTTACTCGGGACAGGGGGCGATCAACGAGCAGTACTTC.

This clone is a singleton in its sample. The chain joins TRBV24-1 to TRBJ2-3; tentative D call: TRBD1 (5 bases). This CDR3 contains 15 residues. Germline V lookup: CDR1 KGHDR, CDR2 SFDVKD. Trimming shortened V by 1 base and J by 4 bases, and 11 bases separated the two germline ends. The CDR3 nucleotides read TGTGCCACCAGTGATTTTCAAGGGGCGGCAGATACGCAGTATTTT. Translation: CATSDFQGAADTQYF.

This chain joins TRBV10-1 and TRBJ2-3; 9 bases map to TRBD2. In germline, CDR1 is WNHNN, CDR2 SYGVQD (reference sequence). V trimming: 2 bases; J trimming: 2 bases; junction bases outside the gene matches: 2. The CDR3 loop spans 15 amino acids. For the CDR3, the DNA is TGCGCCAGCAGTGAGGCTAGCGGGACCACAGATACGCAGTATTTT. Translation: CASSEASGTTDTQYF.

The chain uses TRBV9 and TRBJ1-2; D is unclear. The V end lost 0 bases, the J end lost 6 bases, and 9 bases lay between the germline ends. The CDR3 is 13 amino acids. Germline V gives CDR1 SGDLS, CDR2 YYNGEE. The CDR3 nucleotides are TGTGCCAGCAGCGTAGTACCGGGGAATGGCTACACCTTC. Translated: CASSVVPGNGYTF. The whole variable domain, remainder taken from reference TRBV9 and TRBJ1-2, is DSGVTQTPKHLITATGQRVTLRCSPRSGDLSVYWYQQSLDQGLQFLIQYYNGEERAKGNILERFSAQQFPDLHSELNLSSLELGDSALYFCASSVVPGNGYTFGSGTRLTVV.

CDR3 sequence (DNA): TGCGCCAGCAGCTTGGTAATCGCCGCAGTGGAGCAGTACTTC. Protein: CASSLVIAAVEQYF. The chain employs TRBV5-1 and TRBJ2-7; D call uncertain. Germline loops: CDR1 SGHRS, CDR2 YFSETQ. V was trimmed by 0 bases and J by 7 bases, leaving 14 bases between them. The CDR3 has 14 amino acids.

The chain employs TRBV11-3 and TRBJ2-1, with 11 bases that match TRBD2. The trim removed 3 bases at V and 10 bases at J, leaving 11 bases unmatched. The CDR3 has 16 residues. Germline loops: CDR1 SGHNT, CDR2 YENEEA. The CDR3 reads CASSFRGTSGFGEQFF. For the CDR3, the DNA is TGTGCCAGCAGCTTCCGCGGGACTAGCGGTTTCGGGGAGCAGTTCTTC.

The CDR3 DNA reads as TGCGCCAGCAGCGGCTTATCCCCCCCCGAGCAGTACTTC. Translated, it gives CASSGLSPPEQYF. The genes are TRBV5-1 and TRBJ2-7; D not certain. The CDR3 has 13 amino acids. Germline loops: CDR1 SGHRS, CDR2 YFSETQ. The V gene lost 4 bases and the J gene lost 6 bases, with 14 bases spanning the gap.

Here the CDR3 reads CASSFGQPSGNTIYF. The CDR3 DNA reads TGTGCCAGCAGCTTTGGACAGCCTTCTGGAAACACCATATATTTT. The J gene is TRBJ1-3, the V gene TRBV11-2; possible D gene TRBD1, 6 bases. Per the germline V gene, CDR1 is SGHAT and CDR2 is FQNNGV. The CDR3 has 15 amino acids. V lost 3 bases to trimming and J lost 1 base, with 10 bases between them.